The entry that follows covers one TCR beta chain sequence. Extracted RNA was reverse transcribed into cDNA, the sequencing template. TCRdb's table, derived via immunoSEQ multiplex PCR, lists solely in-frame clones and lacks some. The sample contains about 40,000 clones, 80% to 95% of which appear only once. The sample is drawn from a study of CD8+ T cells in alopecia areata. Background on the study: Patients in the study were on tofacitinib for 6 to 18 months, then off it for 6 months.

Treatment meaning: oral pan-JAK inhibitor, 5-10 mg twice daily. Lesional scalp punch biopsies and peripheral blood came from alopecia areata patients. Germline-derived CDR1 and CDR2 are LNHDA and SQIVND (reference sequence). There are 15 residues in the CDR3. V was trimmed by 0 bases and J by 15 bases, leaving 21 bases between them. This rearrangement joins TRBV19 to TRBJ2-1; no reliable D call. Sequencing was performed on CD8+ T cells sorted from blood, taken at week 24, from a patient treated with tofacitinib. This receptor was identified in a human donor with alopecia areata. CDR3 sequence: CASSIDSGTPNDAFF. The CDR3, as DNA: TGTGCCAGTAGTATAGATTCTGGCACCCCAAACGATGCGTTCTTC.